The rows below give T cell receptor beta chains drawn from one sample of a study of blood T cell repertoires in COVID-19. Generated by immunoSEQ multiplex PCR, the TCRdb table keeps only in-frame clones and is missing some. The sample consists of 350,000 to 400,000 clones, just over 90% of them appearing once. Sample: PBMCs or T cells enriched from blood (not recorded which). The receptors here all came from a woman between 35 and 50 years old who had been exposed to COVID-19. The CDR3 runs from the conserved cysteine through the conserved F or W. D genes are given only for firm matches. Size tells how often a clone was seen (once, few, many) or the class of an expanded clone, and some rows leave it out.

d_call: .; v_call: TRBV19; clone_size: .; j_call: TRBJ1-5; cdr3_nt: TGTGCCAGTAGTATATCTCACAGCGGACAGTATCAGCCCCAGCATTTT; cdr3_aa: CASSISHSGQYQPQHF
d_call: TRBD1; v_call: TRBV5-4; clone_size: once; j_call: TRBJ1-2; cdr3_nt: TGTGCCAGCAGACCCGGGACAGGGGGTAACTATGGCTACACCTTC; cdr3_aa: CASRPGTGGNYGYTF
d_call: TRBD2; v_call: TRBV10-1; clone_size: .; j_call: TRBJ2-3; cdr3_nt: TGCGCCAGCAGTGAAATGGCGGGAGTAACAGATACGCAGTATTTT; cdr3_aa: CASSEMAGVTDTQYF
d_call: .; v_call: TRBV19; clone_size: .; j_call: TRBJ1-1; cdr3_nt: TGTGCCAGTAGTATAGATGGGAGATGGAACACTGAAGCTTTCTTT; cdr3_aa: CASSIDGRWNTEAFF
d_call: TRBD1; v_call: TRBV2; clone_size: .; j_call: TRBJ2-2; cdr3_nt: TGTGCCAGCACCCGACAGGGCACCGGGGAGCTGTTTTTT; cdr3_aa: CASTRQGTGELFF
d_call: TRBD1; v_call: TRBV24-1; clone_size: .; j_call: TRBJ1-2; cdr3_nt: TGTGCCACCAGTGACAACCTCAGGACAGGGGGCGCGGGAGGCTACACCTTC; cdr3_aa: CATSDNLRTGGAGGYTF
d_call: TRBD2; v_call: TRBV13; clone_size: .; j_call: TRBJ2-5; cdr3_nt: TGTGCCAGCAGCCCCTCCGAAGCGGGAGTGAGGGAGACCCAGTACTTC; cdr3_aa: CASSPSEAGVRETQYF
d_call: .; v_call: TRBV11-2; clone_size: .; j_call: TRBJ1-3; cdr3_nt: TGTGCCAGCAGCTTAGAGGGCAGCTCTGGAAACACCATATATTTT; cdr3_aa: CASSLEGSSGNTIYF
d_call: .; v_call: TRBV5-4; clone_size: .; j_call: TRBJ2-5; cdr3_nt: TGTGCCAGCAGCTTACCTGGGCACGAGACCCAGTACTTC; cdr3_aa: CASSLPGHETQYF
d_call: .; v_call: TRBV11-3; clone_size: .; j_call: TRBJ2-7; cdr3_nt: TGTGCCAGCAGCTTAGAAGGGACAAATTACGAGCAGTACTTC; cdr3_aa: CASSLEGTNYEQYF
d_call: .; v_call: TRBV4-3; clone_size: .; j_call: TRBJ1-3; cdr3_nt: TGCGCCAGCAGCCAAGCGGCGGTTTCTACTGGAAACACCATATATTTT; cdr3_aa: CASSQAAVSTGNTIYF
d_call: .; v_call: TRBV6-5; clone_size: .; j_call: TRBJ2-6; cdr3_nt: TGTGCCAGCAGTTACTCGAGGATGGCTGGGGCCAACGTCCTGACTTTC; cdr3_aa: CASSYSRMAGANVLTF
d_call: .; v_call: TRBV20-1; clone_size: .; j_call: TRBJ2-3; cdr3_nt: TGCAGTGCTAGTCGTCTACGGGGGACTTACACAGATACGCAGTATTTT; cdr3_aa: CSASRLRGTYTDTQYF
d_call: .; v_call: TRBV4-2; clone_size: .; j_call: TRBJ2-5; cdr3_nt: TGTGCCAGCAGCCAAGTAGGGAGCGTTCAAGAGACCCAGTACTTC; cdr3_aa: CASSQVGSVQETQYF
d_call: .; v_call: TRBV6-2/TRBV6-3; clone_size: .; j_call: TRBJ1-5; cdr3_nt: TGTGCCAGCAGTTACGGGGGCGGGAATCAGCCCCAGCATTTT; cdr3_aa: CASSYGGGNQPQHF
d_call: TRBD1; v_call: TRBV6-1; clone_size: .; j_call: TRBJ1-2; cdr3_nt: TGTGCCAGCAGTGAAGCCACAGGGGCTAACTATGGCTACACCTTC; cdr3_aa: CASSEATGANYGYTF
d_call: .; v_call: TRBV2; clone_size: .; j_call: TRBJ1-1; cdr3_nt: TGTGCCAGCAGTGAACAGGGCTTGGGCACTGAAGCTTTCTTT; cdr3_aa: CASSEQGLGTEAFF
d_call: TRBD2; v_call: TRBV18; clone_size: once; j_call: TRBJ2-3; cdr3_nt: TGTGCCAGCTCCTCGGGGGGGAATACGCAGTATTTT; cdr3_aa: CASSSGGNTQYF
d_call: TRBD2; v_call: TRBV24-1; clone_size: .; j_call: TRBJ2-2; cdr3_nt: TGTGCCACCAGTGACCGCGGGAGCACCGGGGAGCTGTTTTTT; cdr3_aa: CATSDRGSTGELFF